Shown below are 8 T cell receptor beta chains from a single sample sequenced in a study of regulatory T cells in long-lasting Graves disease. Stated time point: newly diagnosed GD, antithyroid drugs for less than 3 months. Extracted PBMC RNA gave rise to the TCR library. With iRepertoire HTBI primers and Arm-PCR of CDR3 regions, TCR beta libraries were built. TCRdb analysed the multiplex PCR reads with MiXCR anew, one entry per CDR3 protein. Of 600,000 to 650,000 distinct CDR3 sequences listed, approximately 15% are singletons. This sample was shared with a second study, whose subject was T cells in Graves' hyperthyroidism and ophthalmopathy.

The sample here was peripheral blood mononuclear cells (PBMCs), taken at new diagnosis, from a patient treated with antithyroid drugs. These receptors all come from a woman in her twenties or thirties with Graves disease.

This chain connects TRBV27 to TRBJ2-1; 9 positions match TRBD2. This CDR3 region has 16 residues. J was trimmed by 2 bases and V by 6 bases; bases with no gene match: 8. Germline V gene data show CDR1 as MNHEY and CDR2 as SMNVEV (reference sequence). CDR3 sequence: CASSQAAGGPYNEQFF. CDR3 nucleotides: TGTGCCAGCAGCCAAGCAGCGGGAGGCCCCTACAATGAGCAGTTCTTC.

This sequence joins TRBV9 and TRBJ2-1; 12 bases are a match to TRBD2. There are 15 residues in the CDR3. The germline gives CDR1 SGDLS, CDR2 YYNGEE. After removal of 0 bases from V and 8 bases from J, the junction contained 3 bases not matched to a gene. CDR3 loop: CASSVGLAGAYEQFF. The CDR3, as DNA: TGTGCCAGCAGCGTAGGACTAGCGGGAGCTTATGAGCAGTTCTTC. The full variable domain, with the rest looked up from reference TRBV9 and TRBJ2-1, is DSGVTQTPKHLITATGQRVTLRCSPRSGDLSVYWYQQSLDQGLQFLIQYYNGEERAKGNILERFSAQQFPDLHSELNLSSLELGDSALYFCASSVGLAGAYEQFFGPGTRLTVL.

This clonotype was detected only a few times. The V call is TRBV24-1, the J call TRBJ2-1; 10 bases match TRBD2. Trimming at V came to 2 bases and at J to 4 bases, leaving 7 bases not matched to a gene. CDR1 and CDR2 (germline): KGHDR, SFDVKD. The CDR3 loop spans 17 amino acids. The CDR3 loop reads CATSDSPTSGDYNEQFF. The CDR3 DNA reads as TGTGCCACCAGTGATTCCCCAACTAGCGGGGATTACAATGAGCAGTTCTTC.

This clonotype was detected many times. The CDR3 nucleotides read TGTGCCAGCAGCTTCGAGGGGAGCGTAATGAACACTGAAGCTTTCTTT. This codes for CASSFEGSVMNTEAFF. The chain combines TRBV11-2 with TRBJ1-1, with D tentatively TRBD1 (5 bases). This CDR3 is built from 16 residues. The germline V and J ends were trimmed by 3 bases and 0 bases, with 14 bases remaining between them. The germline gives CDR1 SGHAT, CDR2 FQNNGV.

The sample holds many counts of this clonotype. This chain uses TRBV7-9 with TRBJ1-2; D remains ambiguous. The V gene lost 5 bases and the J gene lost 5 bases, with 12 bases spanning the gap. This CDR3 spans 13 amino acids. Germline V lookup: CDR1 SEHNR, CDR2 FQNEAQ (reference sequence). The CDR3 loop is CASSPDGLYGYTF. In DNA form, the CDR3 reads TGTGCCAGCAGCCCCGACGGACTGTATGGCTACACCTTC.

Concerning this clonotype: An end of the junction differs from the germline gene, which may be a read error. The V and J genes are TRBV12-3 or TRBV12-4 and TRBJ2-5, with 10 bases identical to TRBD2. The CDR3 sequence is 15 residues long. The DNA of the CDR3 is TGTGCCGGCAGCCCACTAGCGGGGTTAAGGGGTCCCCAGTACTTC. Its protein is CAGSPLAGLRGPQYF.

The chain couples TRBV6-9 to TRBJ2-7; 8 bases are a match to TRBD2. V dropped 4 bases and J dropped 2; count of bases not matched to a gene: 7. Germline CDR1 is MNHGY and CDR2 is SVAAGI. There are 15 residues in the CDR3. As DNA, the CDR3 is TGTGCCAGCAGTTTTGGACTAGCTTCTACCTACGAGCAGTACTTC. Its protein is CASSFGLASTYEQYF.

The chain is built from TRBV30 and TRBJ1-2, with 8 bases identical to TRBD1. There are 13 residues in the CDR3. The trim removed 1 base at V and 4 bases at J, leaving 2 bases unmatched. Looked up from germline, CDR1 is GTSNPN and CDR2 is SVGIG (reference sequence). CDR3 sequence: CAWSGTGGYGYTF. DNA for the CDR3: TGTGCCTGGAGTGGTACAGGGGGCTATGGCTACACCTTC. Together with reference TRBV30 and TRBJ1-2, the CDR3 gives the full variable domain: SQTIHQWPATLVQPVGSPLSLECTVEGTSNPNLYWYRQAAGRGLQLLFYSVGIGQISSEVPQNLSASRPQDRQFILSSKKLLLSDSGFYLCAWSGTGGYGYTFGSGTRLTVV.